A selection of T cell receptor beta chains follows, all from one sample in a study of cytomegalovirus exposure and HLA in healthy donors. Assay used: immunoSEQ multiplex PCR; TCRdb lists only in-frame clones, some missing. The sample yields fewer than 85,000 clones, approximately 94% seen once. The material sequenced was PBMCs. The receptor source for this set is a woman under 30 in good health and CMV-seronegative. Each CDR3 is given with its conserved first and last residue. The D gene is left open where the match is weak. Expanded clones are given a class, and other clones once, few, many or no size at all.

abundance	v_gene	j_gene	len	d_gene	CDR3nt	CDR3aa
few	TRBV6-5	TRBJ2-3	15	TRBD2	TGTGCCAGCAACCCACTAGCGGGGGGCACAGATACGCAGTATTTT	CASNPLAGGTDTQYF
-	TRBV27	TRBJ2-6	14	-	TGTGCCAGCAGGAGGGGGTCGGGGGCCAACGTCCTGACTTTC	CASRRGSGANVLTF
once	TRBV14	TRBJ1-1	13	-	TGTGCCAGCAGCCAATATACGTTAGCTGAAGCTTTCTTT	CASSQYTLAEAFF
-	TRBV7-6	TRBJ1-1	13	-	TGTGCCAGCACTACAAGCCCCGGGACAGAAGCTTTCTTT	CASTTSPGTEAFF
-	TRBV11-2	TRBJ2-3	15	TRBD1	TGTGCCAGCAGCTCACAGGGGGGAGATAGGGATACGCAGTATTTT	CASSSQGGDRDTQYF
-	TRBV7-9	TRBJ2-1	17	TRBD2	TGTGCCAGCAGCGTAGGTTCCGGGACTAGCGGGGGCCATGAGCAGTTCTTC	CASSVGSGTSGGHEQFF
-	TRBV5-1	TRBJ1-1	15	-	TGCGCCAGCAGCAAAGAGGACAGAGATAACACTGAAGCTTTCTTT	CASSKEDRDNTEAFF
-	TRBV28	TRBJ2-3	14	TRBD2	TGTGCCAGTTGGACTAGCGGGGGCCCAGATACGCAGTATTTT	CASWTSGGPDTQYF
-	TRBV28	TRBJ1-2	14	-	TGTGCCAGCAGTTTAATCAGGGTTGACTATGGCTACACCTTC	CASSLIRVDYGYTF
-	TRBV11-2	TRBJ2-5	14	-	TGTGCCAGCAGCTACAGGCGGGGTCTCGAGACCCAGTACTTC	CASSYRRGLETQYF
-	TRBV7-2	TRBJ2-5	14	-	TGTGCCAGCAGCTTAGGTAGCAGTTCAGAGACCCAGTACTTC	CASSLGSSSETQYF
once	TRBV19	TRBJ2-3	15	TRBD2	TGTGCCACTTCCATAATAGCGGGGGGGGTGTATACGCAGTATTTT	CATSIIAGGVYTQYF
-	TRBV2	TRBJ2-1	13	-	TGTGCCAGCAGTGATGGGCTAGCCGATGAGCAGTTCTTC	CASSDGLADEQFF
-	TRBV9	TRBJ2-5	16	TRBD2	TGTGCCAGCAGCGGTCAGGGAGCGGGGGTGGGGGAGACCCAGTACTTC	CASSGQGAGVGETQYF
-	TRBV5-8	TRBJ1-6	14	TRBD1	TGTGCCAGCACCGCGGACAGGGGTTATTCACCCCTCCACTTT	CASTADRGYSPLHF
once	TRBV2	TRBJ1-6	14	TRBD1	TGTGCCAGCAGTGAAGTGGGACAGGGTGGACCCCTCCACTTT	CASSEVGQGGPLHF
-	TRBV19	TRBJ2-7	16	-	TGTGCCAGTAGCACCTACCTGGGACAAGAGAGCTACGAGCAGTACTTC	CASSTYLGQESYEQYF
-	TRBV2	TRBJ1-5	13	-	TGTGCCAGCAGTAACAGGGTTAGGCAGCCCCAGCATTTT	CASSNRVRQPQHF
-	TRBV10-3	TRBJ2-7	14	TRBD1	TGTGCCATCAGCCACCAGACAGGGGGCTACGAGCAGTACTTC	CAISHQTGGYEQYF
-	TRBV29-1	TRBJ1-2	13	-	TGCAGCGTTGAAGCGTCCAGGGGAAGTGGCTACACCTTC	CSVEASRGSGYTF
-	TRBV5-1	TRBJ2-3	19	TRBD2	TGCGCCAGCAGCTTGGTTGTACTAGCGGGGGGTACTAGCACAGATACGCAGTATTTT	CASSLVVLAGGTSTDTQYF
-	TRBV9	TRBJ1-1	14	TRBD1	TGTGCCAGCAGCCTAAAGGACAGGGCCAGTGAAGCTTTCTTT	CASSLKDRASEAFF
-	TRBV11-2	TRBJ2-7	15	TRBD1	TGTGCCAGCAGCTGGACAGGGGGTCCTCCCTACGAGCAGTACTTC	CASSWTGGPPYEQYF
-	TRBV11-2	TRBJ1-2	15	TRBD1	TGTGCCAGCAGCCCCGAGGGACAGCTTAACTATGGCTACACCTTC	CASSPEGQLNYGYTF
-	TRBV6-1	TRBJ1-6	18	TRBD1	TGTGCCAGCAGTGACACACAGGGGGCGGGAGACTATAATTCACCCCTCCACTTT	CASSDTQGAGDYNSPLHF
-	TRBV6-5	TRBJ1-6	14	TRBD1	TGTGCCAGCAGTTACGACCGGGTCAGGGGGACCCTCCACTTT	CASSYDRVRGTLHF
-	TRBV19	TRBJ1-5	14	TRBD1	TGTGCCAGTAGTATAGAGACAGGGGATCAGCCCCAGCATTTT	CASSIETGDQPQHF
-	TRBV6-1	TRBJ2-5	13	-	TGTGCCAGCAGCAGGGGGGCATTGGAGACCCAGTACTTC	CASSRGALETQYF
-	TRBV2	TRBJ1-5	15	TRBD1	TGTGCCAGCAGTGAGGAGACAGGGGTGAATCAGCCCCAGCATTTT	CASSEETGVNQPQHF
-	TRBV11-3	TRBJ1-6	18	TRBD1	TGTGCCAGCAGCTTCCCCGGGACAGGGGGTCACCCCTTCTCACCCCTCCACTTT	CASSFPGTGGHPFSPLHF
-	TRBV4-2	TRBJ2-1	17	-	TGTGCCAGCAGCCATCCCCGGTCGGACAGACCCTACAATGAGCAGTTCTTC	CASSHPRSDRPYNEQFF
few	TRBV6-1	TRBJ2-3	14	-	TGTGCCAGCAGTGAAAGTAGCGTGGGGGATACGCAGTATTTT	CASSESSVGDTQYF
once	TRBV7-6	TRBJ2-3	16	-	TGTGCCAGCAGCTTAGCCGGCAGGGGAGCTGTAGATACGCAGTATTTT	CASSLAGRGAVDTQYF
-	TRBV4-3	TRBJ2-7	17	-	TGCGCCAGCAGCCAAGTGGTTTTCGTGAACAGACCCTACGAGCAGTACTTC	CASSQVVFVNRPYEQYF
-	TRBV29-1	TRBJ1-2	14	-	TGCAGCGTTGAAGGTCTCCAGGATAACTATGGCTACACCTTC	CSVEGLQDNYGYTF
-	TRBV9	TRBJ1-1	15	-	TGTGCCAGCAGCGTAGGGTTGGTCCCGGGGACTGAAGCTTTCTTT	CASSVGLVPGTEAFF
-	TRBV4-1	TRBJ1-5	17	-	TGCGCCAGCAGCCAAGATGGGGGAGGAATCGGCAATCAGCCCCAGCATTTT	CASSQDGGGIGNQPQHF
once	TRBV6-1	TRBJ2-7	16	TRBD1	TGTGCCAGCAGTGTTCTTTCCGGGACAGTTTCCTACGAGCAGTACTTC	CASSVLSGTVSYEQYF
-	TRBV6-4	TRBJ2-3	14	TRBD2	TGTGCCAGCAGTCACGGGGGGGCAACGGATACGCAGTATTTT	CASSHGGATDTQYF
-	TRBV6-4	TRBJ2-1	16	-	TGTGCCAGCAGTGAGGAAGGACAGCTAGTCTACAATGAGCAGTTCTTC	CASSEEGQLVYNEQFF
once	TRBV5-8	TRBJ1-5	16	TRBD1	TGTGCCAGCAGCTTGGTGACAGGGGCCAGCAATCAGCCCCAGCATTTT	CASSLVTGASNQPQHF
-	TRBV2	TRBJ2-3	17	-	TGTGCCAGCAGTGGGGCCAGCCCGGGGACTAGCACAGATACGCAGTATTTT	CASSGASPGTSTDTQYF
once	TRBV18	TRBJ2-5	15	TRBD1	TGTGCCAGCTCACCACCAGGACAGGGTTCGGAGACCCAGTACTTC	CASSPPGQGSETQYF
-	TRBV9	TRBJ1-6	13	-	TGTGCCAGCAGCGTCCTCAGGGATTCACCCCTCCACTTT	CASSVLRDSPLHF
once	TRBV19	TRBJ2-3	14	-	TGTGCCAGTAGTACTCGGGTTAGCACAGATACGCAGTATTTT	CASSTRVSTDTQYF
-	TRBV19	TRBJ1-6	19	-	TGTGCCAGTAGTATAGATCAGTCGATGGCAAGCTCCTATAATTCACCCCTCCACTTT	CASSIDQSMASSYNSPLHF
-	TRBV27	TRBJ1-5	14	-	TGTGCCAGCAGTTTATTCCATAGCAATCAGCCCCAGCATTTT	CASSLFHSNQPQHF
-	TRBV7-8	TRBJ1-5	15	TRBD1	TGTGCCAGCAGCTTAGAGAACAGGGGATTTCAGCCCCAGCATTTT	CASSLENRGFQPQHF
-	TRBV5-1	TRBJ1-5	16	-	TGCGCCAGCAGCTTGACAGGGTTGGACCCTGGTCAGCCCCAGCATTTT	CASSLTGLDPGQPQHF
-	TRBV7-6	TRBJ2-2	15	TRBD2	TGTGCCAGCAGACAGACTAGCGGGGCCTTCGGGGAGCTGTTTTTT	CASRQTSGAFGELFF
-	TRBV7-9	TRBJ2-3	16	TRBD1	TGTGCCAGCAGCTCAAACCGGGACAGGCTCGCAGATACGCAGTATTTT	CASSSNRDRLADTQYF
-	TRBV5-1	TRBJ1-1	14	-	TGCGCCAGCAGCTTGGCCTTAGCGGCCACTGAAGCTTTCTTT	CASSLALAATEAFF
-	TRBV19	TRBJ2-1	16	TRBD2	TGTGCCAGTAGTTTCTTTAGCGGGGGACCCTACAATGAGCAGTTCTTC	CASSFFSGGPYNEQFF
-	TRBV7-9	TRBJ1-2	15	-	TGTGCCAGCAGCTTGGGGGCCCTAGCTAACTATGGCTACACCTTC	CASSLGALANYGYTF
-	TRBV27	TRBJ2-7	13	TRBD1	TGTGCCAGCAGCGGGACAGGGGTTTACGAGCAGTACTTC	CASSGTGVYEQYF
-	TRBV19	TRBJ2-1	18	TRBD2	TGTGCCAGTCTCTCCAGCGGGGGGACTGAGAGCTCCTACAATGAGCAGTTCTTC	CASLSSGGTESSYNEQFF
-	TRBV28	TRBJ1-4	14	-	TGTGCCAGCAGTTTAAGGCGGGAATTCGAAAAACTGTTTTTT	CASSLRREFEKLFF
-	TRBV5-1	TRBJ2-3	17	TRBD1	TGCGCCAGCAGCCATGGACAGGCCTACACTAGCACAGATACGCAGTATTTT	CASSHGQAYTSTDTQYF